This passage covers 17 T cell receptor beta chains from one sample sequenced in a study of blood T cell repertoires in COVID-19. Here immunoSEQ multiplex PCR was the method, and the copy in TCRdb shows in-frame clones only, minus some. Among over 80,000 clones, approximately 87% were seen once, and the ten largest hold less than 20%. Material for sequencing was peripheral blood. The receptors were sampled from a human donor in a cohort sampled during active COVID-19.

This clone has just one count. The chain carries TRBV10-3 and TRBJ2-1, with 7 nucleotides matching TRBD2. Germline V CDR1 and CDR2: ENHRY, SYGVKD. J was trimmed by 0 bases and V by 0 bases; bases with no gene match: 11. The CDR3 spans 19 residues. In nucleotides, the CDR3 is TGTGCCATCAGTGAGTCGAGCGGGACCAGAGGGGACTCCTACAATGAGCAGTTCTTC. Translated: CAISESSGTRGDSYNEQFF.

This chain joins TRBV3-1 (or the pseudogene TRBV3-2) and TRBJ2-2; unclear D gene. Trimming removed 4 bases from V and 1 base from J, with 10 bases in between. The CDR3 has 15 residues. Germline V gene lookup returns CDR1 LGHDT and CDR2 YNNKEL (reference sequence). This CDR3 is CASSPGSLNTGELFF. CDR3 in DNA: TGTGCCAGCAGCCCCGGGTCTTTGAACACCGGGGAGCTGTTTTTT.

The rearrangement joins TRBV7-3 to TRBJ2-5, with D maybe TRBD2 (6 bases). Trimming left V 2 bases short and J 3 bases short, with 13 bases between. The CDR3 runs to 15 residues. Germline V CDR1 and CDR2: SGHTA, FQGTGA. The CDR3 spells CASSLVGGVEETQYF. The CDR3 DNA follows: TGTGCCAGCAGCTTAGTGGGAGGAGTGGAAGAGACCCAGTACTTC.

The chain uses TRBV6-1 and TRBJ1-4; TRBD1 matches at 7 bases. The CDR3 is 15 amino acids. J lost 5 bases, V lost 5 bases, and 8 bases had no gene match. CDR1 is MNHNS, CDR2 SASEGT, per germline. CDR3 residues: CASSLPTGLNEKLFF. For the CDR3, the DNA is TGTGCCAGCAGTCTTCCGACAGGGCTGAATGAAAAACTGTTTTTT.

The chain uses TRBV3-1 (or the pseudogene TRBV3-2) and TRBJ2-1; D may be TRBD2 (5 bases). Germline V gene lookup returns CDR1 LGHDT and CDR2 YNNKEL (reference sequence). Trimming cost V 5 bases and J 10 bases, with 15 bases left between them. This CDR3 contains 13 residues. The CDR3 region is CASSVTSGFEQFF. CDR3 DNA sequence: TGTGCCAGCAGCGTAACCTCGGGGTTCGAGCAGTTCTTC.

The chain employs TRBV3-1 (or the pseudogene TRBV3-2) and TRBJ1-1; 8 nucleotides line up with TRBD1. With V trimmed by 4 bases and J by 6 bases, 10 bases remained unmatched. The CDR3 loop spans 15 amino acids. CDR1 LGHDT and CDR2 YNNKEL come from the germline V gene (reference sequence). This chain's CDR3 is CASSPGQAMGAEAFF. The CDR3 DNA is TGTGCCAGCAGCCCGGGACAGGCGATGGGCGCTGAAGCTTTCTTT.

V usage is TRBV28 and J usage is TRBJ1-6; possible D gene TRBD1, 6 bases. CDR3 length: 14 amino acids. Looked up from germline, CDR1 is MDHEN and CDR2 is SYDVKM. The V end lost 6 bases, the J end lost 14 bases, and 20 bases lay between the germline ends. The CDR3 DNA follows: TGTGCCAGCAGACGCTCCGGACAGTTAGGTTCCCTCCACTTT. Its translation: CASRRSGQLGSLHF.

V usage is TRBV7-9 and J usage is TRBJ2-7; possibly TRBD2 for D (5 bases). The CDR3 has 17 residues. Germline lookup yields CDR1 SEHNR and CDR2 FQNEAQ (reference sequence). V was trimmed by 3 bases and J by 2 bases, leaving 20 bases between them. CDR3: CASSLRFGWESAYEQYF. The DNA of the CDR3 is TGTGCCAGCAGCTTGAGGTTCGGGTGGGAGTCGGCCTACGAGCAGTACTTC. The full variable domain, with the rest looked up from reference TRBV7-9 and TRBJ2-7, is DTGVSQNPRHKITKRGQNVTFRCDPISEHNRLYWYRQTLGQGPEFLTYFQNEAQLEKSRLLSDRFSAERPKGSFSTLEIQRTEQGDSAMYLCASSLRFGWESAYEQYFGPGTRLTVT.

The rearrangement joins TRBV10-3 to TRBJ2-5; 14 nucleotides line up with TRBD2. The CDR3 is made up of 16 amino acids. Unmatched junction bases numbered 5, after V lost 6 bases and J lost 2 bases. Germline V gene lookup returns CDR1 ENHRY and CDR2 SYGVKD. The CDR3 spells CAIRGTSGRFQETQYF. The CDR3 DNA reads TGTGCCATCAGGGGGACTAGCGGGAGATTTCAAGAGACCCAGTACTTC.

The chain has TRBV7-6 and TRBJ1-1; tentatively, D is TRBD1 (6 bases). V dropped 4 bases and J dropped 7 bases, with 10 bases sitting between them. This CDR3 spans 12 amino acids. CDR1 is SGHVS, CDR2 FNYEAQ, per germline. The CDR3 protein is CASSWGGGEAFF. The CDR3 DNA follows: TGTGCCAGCAGCTGGGGGGGCGGTGAAGCTTTCTTT.

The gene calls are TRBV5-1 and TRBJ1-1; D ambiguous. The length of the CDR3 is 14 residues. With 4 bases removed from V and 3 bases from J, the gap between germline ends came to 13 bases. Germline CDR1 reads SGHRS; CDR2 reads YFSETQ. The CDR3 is CASSPARGDTEAFF. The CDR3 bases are TGCGCCAGCAGCCCCGCGCGGGGAGACACTGAAGCTTTCTTT.

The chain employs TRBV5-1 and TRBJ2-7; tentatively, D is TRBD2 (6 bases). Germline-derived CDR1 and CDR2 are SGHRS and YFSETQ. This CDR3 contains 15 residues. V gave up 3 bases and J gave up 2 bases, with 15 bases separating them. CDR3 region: CASSSEGRDAYEQYF. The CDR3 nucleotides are TGCGCCAGCAGCTCCGAGGGGCGGGACGCCTACGAGCAGTACTTC.

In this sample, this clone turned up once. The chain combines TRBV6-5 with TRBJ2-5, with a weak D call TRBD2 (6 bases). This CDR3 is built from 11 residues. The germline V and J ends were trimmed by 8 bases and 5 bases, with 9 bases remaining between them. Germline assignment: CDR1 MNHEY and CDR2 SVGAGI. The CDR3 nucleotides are TGTGCCAGCTCAGGGAGGGAGACCCAGTACTTC. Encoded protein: CASSGRETQYF.

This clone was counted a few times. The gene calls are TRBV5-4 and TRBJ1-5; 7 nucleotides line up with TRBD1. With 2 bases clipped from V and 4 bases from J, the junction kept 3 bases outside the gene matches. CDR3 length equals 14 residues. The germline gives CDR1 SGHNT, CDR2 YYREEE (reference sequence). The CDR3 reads CASSLQGNNQPQHF. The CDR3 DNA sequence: TGTGCCAGCAGCTTACAGGGGAATAATCAGCCCCAGCATTTT. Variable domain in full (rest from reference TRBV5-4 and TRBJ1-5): ETGVTQSPTHLIKTRGQQVTLRCSSQSGHNTVSWYQQALGQGPQFIFQYYREEENGRGNFPPRFSGLQFPNYSSELNVNALELDDSALYLCASSLQGNNQPQHFGDGTRLSIL.

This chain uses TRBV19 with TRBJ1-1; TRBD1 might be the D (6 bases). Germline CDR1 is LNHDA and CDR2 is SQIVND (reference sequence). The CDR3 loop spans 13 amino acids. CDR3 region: CGSGQGQGTEAFF. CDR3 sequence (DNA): TGTGGCTCGGGGCAGGGGCAGGGAACTGAAGCTTTCTTT.

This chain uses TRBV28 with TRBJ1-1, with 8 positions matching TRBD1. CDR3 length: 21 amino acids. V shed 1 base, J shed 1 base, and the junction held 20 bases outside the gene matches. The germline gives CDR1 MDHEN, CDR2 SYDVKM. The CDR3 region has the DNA TGTGCCAGCAGTTTATCATGGACGGGGTGGATGACAGGGGACACGAACACTGAAGCTTTCTTT. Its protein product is CASSLSWTGWMTGDTNTEAFF.

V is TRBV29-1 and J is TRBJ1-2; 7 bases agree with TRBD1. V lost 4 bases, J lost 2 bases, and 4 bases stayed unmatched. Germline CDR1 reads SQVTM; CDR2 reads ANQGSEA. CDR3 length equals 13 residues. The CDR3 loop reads CSVVTGENYGYTF. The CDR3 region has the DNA TGCAGCGTTGTAACAGGGGAAAACTATGGCTACACCTTC.